This is a list of T cell receptor beta chains from one sample in a study of glioma-infiltrating T cells. TCRdb analysed the multiplex PCR reads with MiXCR anew, one entry per CDR3 protein. The sample records around 350,000 distinct CDR3 sequences, approximately 42% being singletons. The sequenced material came from glioma tissue, nonneoplastic brain tissue, or PBMCs (not recorded which). The receptor set was obtained from a human donor with low-grade glioma or glioblastoma, undergoing nonglioma brain surgery, or in good health (not recorded which). The CDR3 runs from the conserved cysteine through the conserved F or W. A D gene is named only where the DNA matches it firmly. Size tells how often a clone was seen (once, few, many) or the class of an expanded clone, and some rows leave it out.

clone_size	v_call	d_call	j_call	cdr3_nt	cdr3_aa
NA	TRBV2	TRBD1	TRBJ1-2	TGTGCCAGCCTAGGACAGGCTAACTATGGCTACACCTTC	CASLGQANYGYTF
NA	TRBV2	NA	TRBJ2-7	TGTGCCAGCAGCTACAGGGTCCGGAACGAGCAGTACTTC	CASSYRVRNEQYF
NA	TRBV7-7	TRBD1	TRBJ1-1	TGTGCTAGCAGCCCACTAAATCCGGGACAGGGTTCTGAAGCTTTCTTT	CASSPLNPGQGSEAFF
NA	TRBV7-9	TRBD1	TRBJ2-7	TGTGCCAGCAGCTTAGACCCGGGACAGCTCTACGAGCAGTACTTC	CASSLDPGQLYEQYF
few	TRBV5-4	NA	TRBJ2-5	TGTGCCAGCAGCTTGTTCGGTAGCAGGGAGACCCAGTACTTC	CASSLFGSRETQYF
few	TRBV7-2	NA	TRBJ2-3	TGTGCCAGCAGCTTAACGCGGGACACAGATACGCAGTATTTT	CASSLTRDTDTQYF
few	TRBV24-1	NA	TRBJ2-1	TGTGCCACCAGTGATGAGGACCACAATGAGCAGTTCTTC	CATSDEDHNEQFF
few	TRBV28	TRBD2	TRBJ2-2	TGTGCCAGCAGTTCTCCAGGGACTAGCGGGAGTTCGATCGGGGAGCTGTTTTTT	CASSSPGTSGSSIGELFF
few	TRBV20-1	NA	TRBJ2-3	TGCAGTGCTAGAGATCGAGTCGGCGGGGGCACAGATACGCAGTATTTT	CSARDRVGGGTDTQYF
NA	TRBV10-3	NA	TRBJ1-5	TGTGCCATCAGTGAGTCGTTAGGAGGGATACGCAATCAGCCCCAGCATTTT	CAISESLGGIRNQPQHF
NA	TRBV4-3	TRBD2	TRBJ2-3	TGCGCCAGCAGCCAAGATGAATGGCTAGCGGAAGGGGTAGATACGCAGTATTTT	CASSQDEWLAEGVDTQYF
NA	TRBV5-4	TRBD1	TRBJ2-2	TGTGCCAGCAGCTTGGCAGGGGGCCGGACCGGGGAGCTGTTTTTT	CASSLAGGRTGELFF
NA	TRBV7-2	NA	TRBJ1-1	NA	CASSFYICSGTEAFF